The entry below describes one T cell receptor beta chain. Its antigen is as yet unknown. These data originate in a study of shared clonotypes between healthy human individuals. Overall study context: The donor group consisted of a couple of women and three men, aged 18 to 49. Findings and limits, study-wide: Inspection by rarefaction showed sorted-subset sequencing to be incomplete despite large depth.

The germline V gene encodes CDR1 MNHEY and CDR2 SMNVEV (reference sequence). V shed 0 bases, J shed 4 bases, and the junction held 6 bases outside the gene matches. The CDR3 has 18 amino acids. It was across several immunoSEQ plates that each subset's genomic DNA was evenly split. When replicate PCRs were run on sorted subsets, they used 150 to 200 ng DNA, around 33,000 T cell genomes. This table comes from immunoSEQ multiplex PCR, and its TCRdb copy is limited to in-frame clones, with some not included. The sample has over a million clones; 98% are singletons. The receptor's source is a man aged 30-40 years in good health. This chain joins TRBV27 and TRBJ2-1; 13 positions match TRBD2. The specimen was naive CD4+ T cells sorted from blood. Subset meaning: CD45RA+ positively selected. CDR3 sequence (DNA): TGTGCCAGCAGTTTATCCGGACTAGCGGGGGAGCAGTACAATGAGCAGTTCTTC. Translated: CASSLSGLAGEQYNEQFF.